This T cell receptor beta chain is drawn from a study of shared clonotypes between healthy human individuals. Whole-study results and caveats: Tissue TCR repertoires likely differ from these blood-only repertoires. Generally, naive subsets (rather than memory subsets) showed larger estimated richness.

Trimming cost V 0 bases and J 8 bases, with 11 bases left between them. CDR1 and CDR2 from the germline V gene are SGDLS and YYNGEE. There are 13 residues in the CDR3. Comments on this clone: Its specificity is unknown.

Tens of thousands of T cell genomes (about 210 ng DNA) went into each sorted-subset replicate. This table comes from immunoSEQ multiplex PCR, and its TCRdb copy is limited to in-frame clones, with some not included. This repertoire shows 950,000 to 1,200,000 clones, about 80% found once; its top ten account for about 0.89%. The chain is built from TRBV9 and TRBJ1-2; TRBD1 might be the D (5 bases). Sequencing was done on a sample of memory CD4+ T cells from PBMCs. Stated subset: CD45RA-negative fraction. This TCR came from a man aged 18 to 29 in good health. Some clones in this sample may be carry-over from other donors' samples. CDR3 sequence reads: CASSVGDYGGYTF. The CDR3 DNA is TGTGCCAGCAGCGTAGGGGACTATGGGGGCTACACCTTC. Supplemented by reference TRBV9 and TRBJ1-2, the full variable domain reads DSGVTQTPKHLITATGQRVTLRCSPRSGDLSVYWYQQSLDQGLQFLIQYYNGEERAKGNILERFSAQQFPDLHSELNLSSLELGDSALYFCASSVGDYGGYTFGSGTRLTVV.